The rows below give T cell receptor beta chains drawn from one sample of a study of CD8+CD57+ T cells in acquired aplastic anemia. TCRdb processed the reads anew with MiXCR; each CDR3 protein has one entry. The sample lists approximately 180,000 distinct CDR3 sequences; 48% were seen once. Sequencing was done on a sample of sorted CD4+, CD8+, or CD8+CD57+ T cells (not recorded which) from PBMCs. These TCRs come from a human donor with aplastic anemia. The conserved cysteine and the conserved F or W are not part of the CDR3 here. The D gene is left open where the match is weak.

j_call	v_call	d_call	cdr3_aa
TRBJ2-7	TRBV15	.	ATSREGSSYEQY
TRBJ2-7	TRBV19	.	ASSKRVAETYEQY
TRBJ2-5	TRBV29-1	.	SVDRGMGITETQY
TRBJ2-3	TRBV19	.	ASMTREMRDTQY
TRBJ2-7	TRBV4-1	TRBD2	ASSQDRASGGPSKNEQY
TRBJ2-1	TRBV11-2	TRBD2	ASSLSGRVDEQF
TRBJ1-2	TRBV18	TRBD1	ASSPQGQGRLNGYT
TRBJ2-1	TRBV5-1	TRBD1	ASSLLNQGAGHEQF
TRBJ1-5	TRBV19	TRBD1	ASSSQTGGRQPQH
TRBJ2-5	TRBV5-1	TRBD2	ASSPGLLKETQY
TRBJ2-6	TRBV6-2/TRBV6-3	.	ASMVGGPGANVLT
TRBJ2-3	TRBV15	.	ATSRGQETTDTQY
TRBJ1-1	TRBV6-1	.	ASSPPLRVLNTEAF
TRBJ2-2	TRBV7-2	TRBD1	ASSRDRDTGELF
TRBJ1-6	TRBV7-9	.	ASSLAQGTNSPLH
TRBJ2-3	TRBV5-4	.	ASSLVRDTQY
TRBJ2-6	TRBV7-9	.	ASSALGRGANVLT
TRBJ2-7	TRBV11-2	.	ASSLGQTFNEQY
TRBJ2-1	TRBV29-1	TRBD1	SGRQGYEQF
TRBJ1-6	TRBV19	.	ASSIGVNSPLH
TRBJ2-6	TRBV10-3	.	AISESTAGANVLT
TRBJ2-1	TRBV7-3	.	ASSLTEGNEQF
TRBJ1-4	TRBV15	.	ATRSVGRELF
TRBJ2-5	TRBV20-1	TRBD1	SAHLTGGRMETQY
TRBJ2-4	TRBV24-1	TRBD1	ATSDSTGARKNIQY
TRBJ2-7	TRBV20-1	.	SAIAPAGLPYEQY
TRBJ1-4	TRBV20-1	.	SARDLTRGLANEKLF
TRBJ2-3	TRBV7-9	.	ASSLAAADTQY
TRBJ2-1	TRBV20-1	TRBD1	SARQGGYEQF
TRBJ2-2	TRBV7-3	TRBD2	ASSPLAGGRELF
TRBJ2-4	TRBV12-3/TRBV12-4	.	ASTNNGGNIQY
TRBJ1-6	TRBV12-3/TRBV12-4	TRBD1	ASSWTGYNSPLH
TRBJ1-1	TRBV24-1	.	ATRSSLGNTEAF
TRBJ2-1	TRBV20-1	TRBD2	SARVPSGVNYNEQF
TRBJ1-1	TRBV6-1	.	ASTLGGGNTEAF
TRBJ2-3	TRBV6-1	.	ASRSRPQGHTQY
TRBJ1-2	TRBV4-1	.	ASSQDSQAFYGYT
TRBJ1-1	TRBV5-5	.	ASTPVGRPTEAF
TRBJ2-3	TRBV7-2	.	ASSLDRNTQY
TRBJ2-3	TRBV24-1	.	ATSDPRTTDTQY
TRBJ2-7	TRBV10-3	TRBD1	AIRGTGMTYEQY
TRBJ2-5	TRBV6-1	TRBD1	ASSRGRDRVKETQY
TRBJ1-5	TRBV2	.	ASSESRFSNQPQH
TRBJ1-4	TRBV5-1	.	ASSPNTATNEKLF
TRBJ1-3	TRBV4-2	.	ASSQSPGSSGNTIY
TRBJ2-3	TRBV11-1	TRBD2	ASSRTSGGATSTDTQY
TRBJ1-2	TRBV20-1	TRBD1	SARLSSQGANYGYT
TRBJ1-5	TRBV15	.	ATSRDDSPNQPQH
TRBJ1-2	TRBV7-8	TRBD1	ASSLGGQGAFGYT
TRBJ2-7	TRBV7-2	TRBD2	ASSPGLDPYEQY
TRBJ2-6	TRBV19	.	ASSPAGANVLT
TRBJ2-5	TRBV20-1	TRBD2	SATGLAGVETQY
TRBJ1-2	TRBV2	TRBD1	ASSEAGGAAGYT
TRBJ1-1	TRBV6-2/TRBV6-3	TRBD1	ASSSTGGTEAF
TRBJ2-7	TRBV6-1	TRBD1	ASKPGQGGSYEQY
TRBJ2-2	TRBV7-2	TRBD1	ASSQTGGLAGELF
TRBJ2-3	TRBV2	.	ASSVSTGVFDTQY
TRBJ2-3	TRBV29-1	.	SVEDPRGAGNTDTQY